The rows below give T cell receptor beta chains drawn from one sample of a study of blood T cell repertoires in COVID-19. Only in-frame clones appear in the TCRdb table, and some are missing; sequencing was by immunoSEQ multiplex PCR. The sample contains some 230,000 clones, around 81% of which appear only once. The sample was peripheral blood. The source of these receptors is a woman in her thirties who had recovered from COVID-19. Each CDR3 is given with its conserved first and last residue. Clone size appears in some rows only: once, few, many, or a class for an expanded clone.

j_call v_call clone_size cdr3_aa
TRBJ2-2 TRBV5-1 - CASSFGQGLTGELFF
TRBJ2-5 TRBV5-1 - CASSLATGGGETQYF
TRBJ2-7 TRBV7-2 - CASSLGVAGPYSYEQYF
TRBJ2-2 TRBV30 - CAWIWDRNTGELFF
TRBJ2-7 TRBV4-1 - CASSQAGGRGPYEQYF
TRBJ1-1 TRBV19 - CASMGSFMNTEAFF
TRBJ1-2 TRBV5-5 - CASSYPKGAGEGYTF
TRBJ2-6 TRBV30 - CAWSWASGSTGANVLTF
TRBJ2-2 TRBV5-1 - CASSLEGASSNTGELFF
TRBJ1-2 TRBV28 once CASSFHQRDSSGYTF
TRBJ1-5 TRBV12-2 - CASRLTLSHQTGLNQPQHF
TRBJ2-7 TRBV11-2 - CASSLLGGGAGEQYF
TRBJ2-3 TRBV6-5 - CASSYGPGGADTQYF
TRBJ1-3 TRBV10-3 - CAISSGTGGDGNTIYF
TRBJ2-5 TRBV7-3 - CASSFDGLSQETQYF
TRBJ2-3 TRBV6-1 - CASSEGGFMDTQYF
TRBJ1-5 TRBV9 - CASSRAGGDQPQHF
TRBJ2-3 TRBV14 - CASSQDQTSGTDTQYF
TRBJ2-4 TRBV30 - CAWSGTGVAGAKNIQYF
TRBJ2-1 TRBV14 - CASSQDGWAGANNEQFF
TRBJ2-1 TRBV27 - CASRRSSYNEQFF
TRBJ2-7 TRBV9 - CASSPRDTTYEQYF
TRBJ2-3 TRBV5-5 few CASSHRTSTDTQYF
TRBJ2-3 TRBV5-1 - CASSGGLSDTQYF
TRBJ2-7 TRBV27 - CASSHNQGAGNEQYF
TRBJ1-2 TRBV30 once CAWSVTRPGGYTF
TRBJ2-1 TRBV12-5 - CASGPGTSGSNEQFF
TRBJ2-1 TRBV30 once CASGRGLAELHEQFF
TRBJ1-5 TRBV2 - CASSADQPQHF
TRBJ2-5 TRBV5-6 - CASSRLAGVQETQYF
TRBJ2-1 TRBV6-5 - CASIAGDNEQFF
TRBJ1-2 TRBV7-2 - CASSFGGAGGYTF
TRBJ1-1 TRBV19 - CASSIKFAGRTEAFF
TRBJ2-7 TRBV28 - CASSLESSGSSYEQYF
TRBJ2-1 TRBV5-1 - CASREAGAYNEQFF
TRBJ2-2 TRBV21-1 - CASSNDPQAANTGELFF
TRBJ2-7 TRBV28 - CASSLRGSEQYF